Below, 5 T cell receptor beta chains from the same sample are listed, as sequenced in a study of early T cells in non-severe SARS-CoV-2 infection. TCRdb independently ran MiXCR on the 5' RACE reads; one entry per CDR3 protein. The profile shows fewer than 60,000 distinct CDR3 sequences, around 4% of them singletons. Sequencing was carried out using whole blood. These receptors all stem from an adult who was a healthcare worker with PCR-confirmed SARS-CoV-2 infection or an uninfected control (not recorded which).

This clonotype was seen ten or more times. This chain links TRBV11-2 with TRBJ2-1; D gene ambiguous. The CDR3 length is 12 residues. Germline loops: CDR1 SGHAT, CDR2 FQNNGV. Trimming took off 0 bases at V and 6 bases at J, with 3 bases between the two ends. The CDR3 protein is CASSLEINEQFF. The CDR3 bases are TGTGCCAGCAGCTTAGAGATCAATGAGCAGTTCTTC.

This clonotype was counted at least ten times. The chain joins TRBV4-3 to TRBJ2-2, with TRBD2 matching 7 bases. The CDR3 totals 16 residues. The trim removed 4 bases at V and 8 bases at J, leaving 13 bases unmatched. Germline loops: CDR1 LGHNA, CDR2 YSLEER. In DNA form, the CDR3 reads TGCGCCAGCAGCCTTCGACTAGCCCACCTCTTAGGGGAGCTGTTTTTT. Translated, it gives CASSLRLAHLLGELFF.

Ten or more counts support this clonotype. V usage is TRBV19 and J usage is TRBJ1-5; no reliable D call. Trimming took off 5 bases at V and 5 bases at J, with 7 bases between the two ends. Germline loops: CDR1 LNHDA, CDR2 SQIVND (reference sequence). The CDR3 is 12 amino acids. The CDR3 here is CASSVGDQPQHF. DNA for the CDR3: TGTGCCAGTAGTGTTGGCGATCAGCCCCAGCATTTT. Supplemented by reference TRBV19 and TRBJ1-5, the full variable domain reads DGGITQSPKYLFRKEGQNVTLSCEQNLNHDAMYWYRQDPGQGLRLIYYSQIVNDFQKGDIAEGYSVSREKKESFPLTVTSAQKNPTAFYLCASSVGDQPQHFGDGTRLSIL.

This clonotype was seen more than once but under ten times. The chain employs TRBV10-2 and TRBJ1-4; 8 bases map to TRBD1. V shed 5 bases and J 7 bases; nucleotides not matched to a gene: 6. The CDR3 sequence is 14 residues long. Germline-derived CDR1 and CDR2 are WSHSY and SAAADI. The CDR3 DNA follows: TGCGCCAGCAGTTCAGGGGGCGCCGGTGAAAAACTGTTTTTT. This sequence encodes CASSSGGAGEKLFF.

This clonotype has a count of ten or more. The rearrangement joins TRBV7-9 to TRBJ2-1; 10 bases fit TRBD2. The CDR3 spans 15 residues. The junction had 7 bases not matched to a gene; V was cut back by 5 bases and J by 6 bases. CDR1 and CDR2 from the germline V gene are SEHNR and FQNEAQ (reference sequence). The CDR3 region has the DNA TGTGCCAGCAGCCAAGGGACTAGCGTCCTCAATGAGCAGTTCTTC. Translation: CASSQGTSVLNEQFF.